These 5 T cell receptor beta chains were all obtained from the same sample, sequenced in a study of T cell changes during pregnancy in multiple sclerosis. The assay was immunoSEQ multiplex PCR, and TCRdb's table has in-frame clones only and misses some. The data hold about 130,000 clones, with around 95% observed a single time. This specimen consisted of peripheral blood, obtained after pregnancy. These TCRs come from a female donor with multiple sclerosis, enrolled in a pregnancy study.

The genes are TRBV18 and TRBJ2-2; D not certain. Germline loops: CDR1 KGHSH, CDR2 LQKENI. The CDR3 contains 12 residues. V was pared by 8 bases and J by 4 bases, with 8 bases between. The CDR3 DNA reads TGTGCCAGCCCCATGGCCACCGGGGAGCTGTTTTTT. This encodes CASPMATGELFF.

The gene calls are TRBV7-9 and TRBJ1-5; D not resolved. CDR1 is SEHNR and CDR2 is FQNEAQ in the germline V gene (reference sequence). The CDR3 has 14 amino acids. V was cut by 1 base and J by 9 bases, with 13 bases left in between. This chain's CDR3 is CASSLVGSGPPQHF. CDR3 in DNA: TGTGCCAGCAGCTTAGTCGGGTCTGGCCCGCCCCAGCATTTT.

This sequence joins TRBV4-3 and TRBJ1-4, with D possibly TRBD1 on 6 matching bases. The CDR3 is made up of 15 amino acids. Germline values: CDR1 LGHNA, CDR2 YSLEER. Trimming removed 2 bases from V and 7 bases from J, with 14 bases in between. The CDR3 protein is CASSQTTGWGEKLFF. CDR3 DNA sequence: TGCGCCAGCAGCCAAACTACAGGGTGGGGTGAAAAACTGTTTTTT.

V gene TRBV9 combines with J gene TRBJ2-1; 8 bases are shared with TRBD2. V lost 1 base and J lost 5; bases outside the gene matches: 2. The CDR3 is 14 amino acids. CDR1 is SGDLS and CDR2 is YYNGEE in the germline V gene. Here the CDR3 reads CASSVSGGDNEQFF. The CDR3 nucleotides read TGTGCCAGCAGCGTAAGCGGGGGAGACAATGAGCAGTTCTTC.

The CDR3 reads CASSLASYEQYF. CDR3 DNA sequence: TGTGCCAGCAGCTTGGCCTCCTACGAGCAGTACTTC. The rearrangement links TRBV11-2 to TRBJ2-7; D not resolved. The CDR3 extends over 12 amino acids. CDR1 and CDR2 from the germline V gene are SGHAT and FQNNGV. Between the trimmed V and J ends, which lost 3 bases and 0 bases, there was a span of 3 bases.